Shown below are 30 T cell receptor beta chains from a single sample sequenced in a study of OX40 agonist ivuxolimab in advanced cancers. Method: immunoSEQ multiplex PCR; TCRdb's copy keeps in-frame clones and lacks some. The sample holds 60,000 or so clones, approximately 86% seen once. The starting material was CD4+ or CD8+ T cells sorted from blood, obtained in a trial of the OX40 agonist ivuxolimab. These receptors were collected from an adult with an advanced solid tumor such as melanoma, head and neck, liver or kidney cancer.

J is TRBJ1-2 and V is TRBV21-1. TRBV21-1 is labeled a pseudogene. This CDR3 is 15 amino acids long. CDR3 nucleotides: TGTGCCAGCAGCAAAGTAGGACTTAACCCGTATGGCTACACCTTC. This translates into CASSKVGLNPYGYTF.

This clone was detected a few times. This chain connects TRBV5-1 to TRBJ2-7, with 9 bases fitting TRBD1. After removal of 5 bases from V and 7 bases from J, the junction contained 10 bases not matched to a gene. The CDR3 contains 14 residues. CDR1 is SGHRS and CDR2 is YFSETQ in the germline V gene. CDR3 protein: CASSLRDRAGEQYF. The CDR3 bases are TGCGCCAGCAGTCTCCGGGACAGGGCTGGGGAGCAGTACTTC.

The gene calls are TRBV4-1 and TRBJ2-7; D might be TRBD1 (6 bases). V was shortened by 2 bases and J by 2 bases, with 13 bases between the two germline ends. This CDR3 is built from 15 residues. CDR1 is MGHRA and CDR2 is YSYEKL in the germline V gene. CDR3 region: CASSQPGHKPYEQYF. Here the CDR3 DNA reads TGCGCCAGCAGCCAACCGGGACACAAACCCTACGAGCAGTACTTC.

This clone was counted once. The chain joins TRBV9 to TRBJ2-7; 7 positions agree with TRBD1. The V gene end was trimmed by 4 bases and the J gene end by 9 bases; junction bases not matched to a gene: 10. The CDR3 sequence is 13 residues long. Germline V gives CDR1 SGDLS, CDR2 YYNGEE. The CDR3 spells CASSPGDRGRQYF. The CDR3 nucleotides are TGTGCCAGCAGCCCTGGGGACAGAGGGCGGCAGTACTTC.

This rearrangement joins TRBV7-3 to TRBJ2-2, with a possible D match to TRBD2 (6 bases). The CDR3 loop spans 15 amino acids. The germline V and J ends were trimmed by 4 bases and 1 base, with 10 bases remaining between them. The V gene's germline CDR1 is SGHTA and CDR2 FQGTGA. CDR3 DNA sequence: TGTGCCAGCAGCTCCGGGAGCCTGAACACCGGGGAGCTGTTTTTT. Its protein product is CASSSGSLNTGELFF.

The chain links TRBV6-6 to TRBJ2-7, with 8 bases that match TRBD2. In germline, CDR1 is MNHNY, CDR2 SVGAGI (reference sequence). J gave up 2 bases and V 4 bases, and 4 bases lay outside the gene matches. The CDR3 totals 14 residues. CDR3 DNA sequence: TGTGCCAGCAGTTCCTTGGGACTAGCCTACGAGCAGTACTTC. Translating gives CASSSLGLAYEQYF.

V gene TRBV2 combines with J gene TRBJ2-3, with a tentative D call TRBD1 (5 bases). The germline V gene encodes CDR1 SNHLY and CDR2 FYNNEI. Trimming pared 1 base from V and 2 bases from J, leaving 7 bases between. This CDR3 contains 14 residues. CDR3: CASSEGQPTDTQYF. CDR3 coding DNA: TGTGCCAGCAGTGAAGGACAGCCCACAGATACGCAGTATTTT.

The gene calls are TRBV6-1 and TRBJ1-1, with unresolved D. With 0 bases removed from V and 11 bases from J, the gap between germline ends came to 4 bases. CDR3 length: 10 amino acids. Germline V gene lookup returns CDR1 MNHNS and CDR2 SASEGT. This CDR3 reads CASSEAVAFF. CDR3 DNA sequence: TGTGCCAGCAGTGAAGCGGTGGCTTTCTTT.

The chain joins TRBV5-4 to TRBJ2-7; TRBD2 matches 9 bases. Looked up from germline, CDR1 is SGHNT and CDR2 is YYREEE (reference sequence). Losses at the gene ends were 4 bases for V and 0 bases for J; bases not matched to a gene: 5. The CDR3 is 15 amino acids. The CDR3 sequence: CASSPSGGISYEQYF. The CDR3 nucleotides read TGTGCCAGCAGCCCCAGCGGGGGGATCTCCTACGAGCAGTACTTC.

This chain's CDR3 is CASSQESSRSYEQYF. As DNA, the CDR3 is TGCGCCAGCAGCCAAGAGTCGTCGCGCTCCTACGAGCAGTACTTC. The chain combines TRBV4-1 with TRBJ2-7; D remains unclear. The germline gives CDR1 MGHRA, CDR2 YSYEKL. V dropped 0 bases and J dropped 0 bases, with 9 bases sitting between them. CDR3 length equals 15 residues.

This chain links TRBV5-4 with TRBJ1-2, with D uncertain. The ends were cut back, 5 bases at V and 3 bases at J, with 17 bases in the middle. CDR3 size: 15 residues. Germline V CDR1 and CDR2: SGHNT, YYREEE (reference sequence). The CDR3 nucleotides read TGTGCCAGCAGTCGGACCTTTCGAAGGGACTATGGCTACACCTTC. This codes for CASSRTFRRDYGYTF. The entire variable domain, with the rest obtained from reference TRBV5-4 and TRBJ1-2, is as follows: ETGVTQSPTHLIKTRGQQVTLRCSSQSGHNTVSWYQQALGQGPQFIFQYYREEENGRGNFPPRFSGLQFPNYSSELNVNALELDDSALYLCASSRTFRRDYGYTFGSGTRLTVV.

The V and J genes are TRBV10-2 and TRBJ2-4, with D tentatively TRBD1 (5 bases). The germline CDR1 and CDR2 sequences are WSHSY and SAAADI. The CDR3 consists of 11 residues. The ends were cut back, 6 bases at V and 5 bases at J, with 5 bases in the middle. In DNA, the CDR3 is TGCGCCAGCAGACAGGAAAACATTCAGTACTTC. This codes for CASRQENIQYF.

The V gene is TRBV6-6, the J gene TRBJ1-5; no reliable D call. Trimming took 2 bases from V and 5 from J, leaving 16 bases between them. The V gene's germline CDR1 is MNHNY and CDR2 SVGAGI (reference sequence). The CDR3 is 16 amino acids. CDR3 protein: CASSYGWAAPHQPQHF. In DNA, the CDR3 is TGTGCCAGCAGTTACGGTTGGGCGGCCCCCCATCAGCCCCAGCATTTT.

V and J are TRBV27 and TRBJ1-1; D gene uncertain. The CDR3 covers 13 residues. The ends were cut back, 4 bases at V and 0 bases at J, with 6 bases in the middle. Germline lookup yields CDR1 MNHEY and CDR2 SMNVEV (reference sequence). The DNA of the CDR3 is TGTGCCAGCAGTTCGGAGGTGAACACTGAAGCTTTCTTT. Protein sequence: CASSSEVNTEAFF.

In this sample, this clone turned up once. The chain links TRBV15 to TRBJ1-5; D ambiguous. The CDR3 is 17 residues long. Deletions cut 0 bases from V and 0 bases from J, with 12 bases between. Germline CDR1 LNHNV, CDR2 YYDKDF (reference sequence). CDR3 DNA: TGTGCCACCAGCAGAGAGAGAGCAGGAGATAGCAATCAGCCCCAGCATTTT. Translation gives CATSRERAGDSNQPQHF.

In the case of this clone: Its ends do not fully match the called genes, so a read error is possible. The chain couples TRBV5-1 to TRBJ1-4, with TRBD1 matching over 9 bases. Per germline, CDR1 SGHRS and CDR2 YFSETQ. CDR3 length equals 15 residues. The CDR3 loop is CASTLSGTGSEKLFF. As DNA, the CDR3 is TGCGCCAGCACCTTGTCCGGGACAGGGAGTGAAAAACTGTTTTTT.

The rearrangement uses TRBV7-2 and TRBJ1-4, with D unclear. Germline CDR1 reads SGHTA; CDR2 reads FQGNSA. V was shortened by 0 bases and J by 5 bases, with 10 bases between the two germline ends. The CDR3 is 15 amino acids. The CDR3 bases are TGTGCCAGCAGCTTAGCTGTCAACCTAAATGAAAAACTGTTTTTT. Protein sequence: CASSLAVNLNEKLFF.

The J gene is TRBJ2-3, the V gene TRBV5-8; D call uncertain. Looked up from germline, CDR1 is SGHTS and CDR2 is YDEGEE. The germline V and J ends were trimmed by 0 bases and 5 bases, with 16 bases remaining between them. This CDR3 spans 16 amino acids. DNA of the CDR3: TGTGCCAGCAGCTTGGAGTCGTGGCAGGCGAGAGATACGCAGTATTTT. Protein product: CASSLESWQARDTQYF.

This rearrangement joins TRBV6-1 to TRBJ1-4; possible D gene TRBD1, 5 bases. The V and J ends lost 2 bases and 7 bases respectively, with 14 bases between them. Germline V gene lookup returns CDR1 MNHNS and CDR2 SASEGT. CDR3 length: 15 amino acids. The DNA for the CDR3 is TGTGCCAGCAGTGAATCTCTGTATAGGGGTGAAAAACTGTTTTTT. Residues: CASSESLYRGEKLFF.

V and J are TRBV7-8 and TRBJ2-1; 8 positions match TRBD2. The CDR3 extends over 14 amino acids. Germline CDR1 and CDR2: SGHVS and FQNEAQ. V lost 3 bases and J lost 8; bases outside the gene matches: 6. CDR3 sequence reads: CASSFAGRADEQFF. Written as DNA, the CDR3 is TGTGCCAGCAGCTTCGCCGGGAGGGCCGATGAGCAGTTCTTC.

The V and J genes are TRBV2 and TRBJ2-5, with 7 bases matching TRBD2. V dropped 4 bases and J dropped 2; count of bases not matched to a gene: 22. Germline V gives CDR1 SNHLY, CDR2 FYNNEI. This CDR3 comprises 20 residues. The CDR3 reads CASSGGRLPGIQGFQETQYF. DNA for the CDR3: TGTGCCAGCAGTGGCGGGAGACTACCTGGAATTCAAGGCTTTCAAGAGACCCAGTACTTC.

The chain is built from TRBV5-1 and TRBJ1-1; D is perhaps TRBD1 (6 bases). Between the trimmed V and J ends, which lost 6 bases and 4 bases, there was a span of 13 bases. From germline, CDR1 is SGHRS and CDR2 YFSETQ. This CDR3 comprises 13 residues. The CDR3 DNA sequence: TGCGCCAGCAAATGGGGGGCGGGCACTGAAGCTTTCTTT. It codes for CASKWGAGTEAFF.

The table lists this clone with a few counts. The chain has TRBV28 and TRBJ1-1; D may be TRBD1 (5 bases). Germline V gives CDR1 MDHEN, CDR2 SYDVKM. Trimming shortened V by 5 bases and J by 4 bases, and 17 bases separated the two germline ends. The CDR3 is 15 amino acids. The CDR3 DNA reads TGTGCCAGCAGTGTCCCCCGAGGGGTCAGCACTGAAGCTTTCTTT. Its translation is CASSVPRGVSTEAFF.

The chain employs TRBV7-8 and TRBJ2-2; perhaps TRBD2 as D (6 bases). V was cut by 3 bases and J by 6 bases, with 8 bases left in between. CDR1 is SGHVS and CDR2 is FQNEAQ in the germline V gene. This CDR3 is built from 13 residues. CDR3 amino acids: CASSFSGAGELFF. The CDR3 DNA sequence: TGTGCCAGCAGCTTCTCGGGAGCCGGGGAGCTGTTTTTT.

The V gene is TRBV7-7, the J gene TRBJ2-1; D remains ambiguous. CDR1 is SSHAT, CDR2 FNYEAQ, per germline (reference sequence). V lost 5 bases to trimming and J lost 7 bases, with 12 bases between them. The CDR3 runs 13 residues. The CDR3 region has the DNA TGTGCCAGCAGCCCTGGGATGTTAAATGAGCAGTTCTTC. It codes for CASSPGMLNEQFF.

This clone was seen only a few times. V gene TRBV2 combines with J gene TRBJ1-1, with D maybe TRBD1 (5 bases). Germline V gives CDR1 SNHLY, CDR2 FYNNEI. V was shortened by 11 bases and J by 3 bases, with 10 bases between the two germline ends. This CDR3 region has 11 residues. The CDR3 DNA reads TGTGCCGGGGGGGGTGACACTGAAGCTTTCTTT. Amino acids: CAGGGDTEAFF.

This chain uses TRBV19 with TRBJ2-7; 7 bases align to TRBD1. This CDR3 has 15 residues. Trimming cost V 4 bases and J 2 bases; bases outside gene matches: 8. Germline loops: CDR1 LNHDA, CDR2 SQIVND (reference sequence). For the CDR3, the DNA is TGTGCCAGTAGTAGTTTTCGGGACAGCCCCTACGAGCAGTACTTC. Amino acids: CASSSFRDSPYEQYF. Filled out from reference TRBV19 and TRBJ2-7, the complete variable domain reads DGGITQSPKYLFRKEGQNVTLSCEQNLNHDAMYWYRQDPGQGLRLIYYSQIVNDFQKGDIAEGYSVSREKKESFPLTVTSAQKNPTAFYLCASSSFRDSPYEQYFGPGTRLTVT.

The rearrangement links TRBV28 to TRBJ1-6; the match to TRBD1 covers 8 bases. The germline V gene encodes CDR1 MDHEN and CDR2 SYDVKM. V lost 5 bases, J lost 1 base, and 7 bases stayed unmatched. The CDR3 is 17 residues long. CDR3 nucleotide sequence: TGTGCCAGCAGTGCCGGGACAGGCTCTTCCTATAATTCACCCCTCCACTTT. Amino acid sequence: CASSAGTGSSYNSPLHF.

The chain has TRBV5-1 and TRBJ1-2, with D perhaps matching TRBD1 (5 bases). V lost 2 bases, J lost 3 bases, and 14 bases lay in between. There are 15 residues in the CDR3. Germline V gene data show CDR1 as SGHRS and CDR2 as YFSETQ. The CDR3 nucleotides read TGCGCCAGCAGCTTAGGGACTGTCGGCCACTATGGCTACACCTTC. This gives the protein CASSLGTVGHYGYTF.

CDR3 residues: CASSLQLRDTQYF. In DNA, the CDR3 is TGCGCCAGCAGCTTACAACTTAGAGATACGCAGTATTTT. J is TRBJ2-3 and V is TRBV5-1, with D unclear. V lost 2 bases and J 5 bases, leaving 9 bases between the germline ends. This CDR3 spans 13 amino acids. Germline V CDR1 and CDR2: SGHRS, YFSETQ. The full variable domain, in which reference TRBV5-1 and TRBJ2-3 provide the parts outside the CDR3, is KAGVTQTPRYLIKTRGQQVTLSCSPISGHRSVSWYQQTPGQGLQFLFEYFSETQRNKGNFPGRFSGRQFSNSRSEMNVSTLELGDSALYLCASSLQLRDTQYFGPGTRLTVL.